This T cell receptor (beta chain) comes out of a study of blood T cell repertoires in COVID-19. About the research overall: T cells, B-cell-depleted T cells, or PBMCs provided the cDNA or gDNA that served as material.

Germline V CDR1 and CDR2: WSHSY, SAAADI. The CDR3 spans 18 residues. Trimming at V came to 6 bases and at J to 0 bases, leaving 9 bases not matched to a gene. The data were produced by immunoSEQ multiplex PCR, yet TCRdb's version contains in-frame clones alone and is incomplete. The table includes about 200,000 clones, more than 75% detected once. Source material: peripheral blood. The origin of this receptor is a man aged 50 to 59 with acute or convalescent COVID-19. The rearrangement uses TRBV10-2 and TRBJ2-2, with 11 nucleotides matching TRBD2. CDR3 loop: CASSVTSGDVSNTGELFF. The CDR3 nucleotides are TGCGCCAGCAGCGTGACTAGCGGGGACGTCTCGAACACCGGGGAGCTGTTTTTT.